The 2 T cell receptor beta chains below come from one sample, sequenced in a study of cytomegalovirus exposure and HLA in healthy donors. 13 Jbeta primers and 60 Vbeta primers were used for the PCR. This table comes from immunoSEQ multiplex PCR, and its TCRdb copy is limited to in-frame clones, with some not included. The table shows about 180,000 clones, with around three quarters occurring only once. Sequenced sample: PBMCs. These receptors were taken from a man between 35 and 55 years old in good health and CMV-seronegative.

The chain uses TRBV7-2 and TRBJ2-1; 7 bases are shared with TRBD2. Germline V CDR1 and CDR2: SGHTA, FQGNSA. With V trimmed by 1 base and J by 2 bases, 5 bases remained unmatched. CDR3 length: 16 residues. The CDR3 DNA follows: TGTGCCAGCAGCTTAGTAGGCCTAGCGGCCTACAATGAGCAGTTCTTC. Its translation is CASSLVGLAAYNEQFF.

The chain is built from TRBV16 and TRBJ2-5; 10 nucleotides agree with TRBD2. This CDR3 contains 14 residues. The J segment lost 5 bases and the V segment lost 0 bases, leaving 0 bases of the junction unmatched. Germline assignment: CDR1 KGHSY and CDR2 FQNENV. The DNA of the CDR3 is TGTGCCAGCAGCCAATCTAGCGGGAGGGAGACCCAGTACTTC. Protein: CASSQSSGRETQYF.